Below are 21 T cell receptor beta chains sequenced from a single sample in a study of blood T cell repertoires in COVID-19. Some clones are missing from TCRdb's copy, which holds only in-frame ones; the method was immunoSEQ multiplex PCR. In the table there are 140,000 or so clones, around 85% of which are singletons. The specimen was peripheral blood. These TCRs come from an elderly woman with acute or convalescent COVID-19.

This clone was seen a single time. The chain has TRBV19 and TRBJ1-1; no reliable D call. Germline V gene data show CDR1 as LNHDA and CDR2 as SQIVND (reference sequence). The germline V and J ends were trimmed by 7 bases and 0 bases, with 18 bases remaining between them. The CDR3 is 16 amino acids. This chain's CDR3 is CASIIRTTSMNTEAFF. For the CDR3, the DNA is TGTGCCAGTATCATACGGACTACCTCCATGAACACTGAAGCTTTCTTT.

This chain uses TRBV27 with TRBJ1-1, with D hard to call. V shed 4 bases and J shed 4 bases, with 10 bases lying between them. CDR3 size: 13 residues. The germline CDR1 and CDR2 sequences are MNHEY and SMNVEV (reference sequence). For the CDR3, the DNA is TGTGCCAGCAGTTATCTTGCCAGCACTGAAGCTTTCTTT. It encodes CASSYLASTEAFF.

The gene calls are TRBV7-9 and TRBJ1-1; the D gene is possibly TRBD1 (5 bases). The V gene lost 6 bases and the J gene lost 7 bases, with 12 bases spanning the gap. This CDR3 has 12 amino acids. Per the germline V gene, CDR1 is SEHNR and CDR2 is FQNEAQ (reference sequence). The CDR3 region has the DNA TGTGCCAGCAGGCCGGATCAGGGTGAAGCTTTCTTT. Translating gives CASRPDQGEAFF.

The gene calls are TRBV5-1 and TRBJ2-4, with a possible D match to TRBD1 (6 bases). The CDR3 has 13 amino acids. The V gene's germline CDR1 is SGHRS and CDR2 YFSETQ. Trimming cost V 6 bases and J 3 bases, with 10 bases left between them. In DNA form, the CDR3 reads TGCGCCAGCAAGGGACACAACAAAAACATTCAGTACTTC. This gives the protein CASKGHNKNIQYF. Full variable domain (missing parts from reference TRBV5-1 and TRBJ2-4): KAGVTQTPRYLIKTRGQQVTLSCSPISGHRSVSWYQQTPGQGLQFLFEYFSETQRNKGNFPGRFSGRQFSNSRSEMNVSTLELGDSALYLCASKGHNKNIQYFGAGTRLSVL.

This clone was observed a handful of times. The rearrangement joins TRBV7-2 to TRBJ1-5, with a weak D call TRBD1 (6 bases). Trimming pared 5 bases from V and 2 bases from J, leaving 13 bases between. The CDR3 totals 15 residues. CDR1 and CDR2 from the germline V gene are SGHTA and FQGNSA. The CDR3 DNA follows: TGTGCCAGCAGCCCCCCCGGGGGGCGCAATCAGCCCCAGCATTTT. Amino acid sequence: CASSPPGGRNQPQHF.

The V and J genes are TRBV2 and TRBJ1-1; D gene unclear. From germline, CDR1 is SNHLY and CDR2 FYNNEI. The CDR3 sequence is 13 residues long. Trimming shortened V by 8 bases and J by 1 base, and 11 bases separated the two germline ends. CDR3 nucleotide sequence: TGTGCCAGCCCTAAGCCCCAGAACACTGAAGCTTTCTTT. Its translation is CASPKPQNTEAFF.

The chain has TRBV19 and TRBJ1-2, with 8 bases fitting TRBD1. The length of the CDR3 is 16 residues. Looked up from germline, CDR1 is LNHDA and CDR2 is SQIVND (reference sequence). The V and J ends lost 5 bases and 0 bases, in that order; junction bases with no gene match: 8. The CDR3 reads CASSRPGQVANYGYTF. CDR3 nucleotides: TGTGCCAGTAGTCGCCCGGGACAGGTAGCTAACTATGGCTACACCTTC.

The gene calls are TRBV7-8 and TRBJ2-1; 9 bases line up with TRBD1. Looked up from germline, CDR1 is SGHVS and CDR2 is FQNEAQ. The CDR3 has 19 residues. V dropped 1 base and J dropped 7; count of bases not matched to a gene: 17. DNA of the CDR3: TGTGCCAGCAGCTTAGATTCCTACAGGGGGCGCAGGCGTAGGAATGAGCAGTTCTTC. Its translation: CASSLDSYRGRRRRNEQFF.

This chain connects TRBV9 to TRBJ2-6; 8 bases align to TRBD2. From germline, CDR1 is SGDLS and CDR2 YYNGEE. This CDR3 is built from 16 residues. The junction had 5 bases not matched to a gene; V was cut back by 4 bases and J by 2 bases. The CDR3 sequence: CASSSLGGAGANVLTF. The CDR3 DNA reads as TGTGCCAGCAGCTCTCTCGGGGGGGCTGGGGCCAACGTCCTGACTTTC.

This chain connects TRBV11-3 to TRBJ2-3; TRBD2 aligns across 7 bases. The CDR3 loop spans 12 amino acids. The V gene's germline CDR1 is SGHNT and CDR2 YENEEA. J lost 9 bases, V lost 1 base, and 1 base had no gene match. CDR3 protein: CASSLGTRTQYF. The CDR3 bases are TGTGCCAGCAGCTTAGGGACTAGAACGCAGTATTTT.

The rearrangement joins TRBV29-1 to TRBJ1-1; D call uncertain. V dropped 0 bases and J dropped 6 bases, with 8 bases sitting between them. This CDR3 region has 12 residues. Germline CDR1 reads SQVTM; CDR2 reads ANQGSEA. The CDR3 reads CSVEDAGAEAFF. For the CDR3, the DNA is TGCAGCGTTGAAGATGCGGGCGCTGAAGCTTTCTTT.

The J gene is TRBJ1-2, the V gene TRBV27, with D possibly matching TRBD1 (6 bases). Trimming took off 4 bases at V and 8 bases at J, with 20 bases between the two ends. Per germline, CDR1 MNHEY and CDR2 SMNVEV (reference sequence). The CDR3 totals 15 residues. The CDR3 is CASSSLGAHGYGYTF. The CDR3 nucleotides are TGTGCCAGCAGTTCCCTGGGGGCCCATGGGTACGGCTACACCTTC.

The chain joins TRBV18 to TRBJ1-1; 9 bases line up with TRBD1. This CDR3 is 16 amino acids long. In germline, CDR1 is KGHSH, CDR2 LQKENI. V lost 2 bases, J lost 8 bases, and 12 bases stayed unmatched. The CDR3 loop reads CASSPFTGGGRSEAFF. In nucleotides, the CDR3 is TGTGCCAGCTCACCATTCACAGGGGGCGGGAGGTCGGAAGCTTTCTTT.

V is TRBV9 and J is TRBJ1-2, with TRBD1 as a possible D gene (6 bases). V was clipped by 4 bases and J by 7 bases, with 17 bases between them. The CDR3 is 14 amino acids. Looked up from germline, CDR1 is SGDLS and CDR2 is YYNGEE. The CDR3 sequence: CASSNRDQRAGYTF. As DNA, the CDR3 is TGTGCCAGCAGCAACAGGGACCAGAGAGCTGGCTACACCTTC. Based on the CDR3 plus reference TRBV9 and TRBJ1-2, the full variable domain is DSGVTQTPKHLITATGQRVTLRCSPRSGDLSVYWYQQSLDQGLQFLIQYYNGEERAKGNILERFSAQQFPDLHSELNLSSLELGDSALYFCASSNRDQRAGYTFGSGTRLTVV.

The V gene is TRBV7-9, the J gene TRBJ2-1; tentatively, D is TRBD2 (5 bases). Per germline, CDR1 SEHNR and CDR2 FQNEAQ (reference sequence). The V gene lost 0 bases and the J gene lost 0 bases, with 6 bases spanning the gap. The CDR3 runs 15 residues. Here the CDR3 DNA reads TGTGCCAGCAGCTTAGCGGGGAGCTCCTACAATGAGCAGTTCTTC. As protein: CASSLAGSSYNEQFF.

The chain uses TRBV18 and TRBJ2-3; 7 nucleotides line up with TRBD1. The length of the CDR3 is 16 residues. Trimming took 2 bases from V and 3 from J; bases not matched to a gene: 8. Germline V gives CDR1 KGHSH, CDR2 LQKENI. In DNA form, the CDR3 reads TGTGCCAGCTCACCAAAAGGGGGCGTAGTGACAGATACGCAGTATTTT. Translating gives CASSPKGGVVTDTQYF.

Only a few counts were recorded for this clone. V usage is TRBV2 and J usage is TRBJ2-2; D is ambiguous. Looked up from germline, CDR1 is SNHLY and CDR2 is FYNNEI. Trimming stripped 2 bases from V and 0 bases from J, with 4 bases between. The CDR3 contains 14 residues. This CDR3 reads CASSEQTNTGELFF. The CDR3, as DNA: TGTGCCAGCAGTGAACAAACGAACACCGGGGAGCTGTTTTTT.

This chain's CDR3 is CASSLTGISNTEAFF. The CDR3 region has the DNA TGCGCCAGCAGCTTGACAGGAATTTCGAACACTGAAGCTTTCTTT. This chain connects TRBV5-1 to TRBJ1-1, with D possibly matching TRBD1 (5 bases). Germline V gene data show CDR1 as SGHRS and CDR2 as YFSETQ. This CDR3 spans 15 amino acids. Trimming left V 1 base short and J 1 base short, with 11 bases between.

The V gene is TRBV3-1 (or the pseudogene TRBV3-2), the J gene TRBJ2-3; TRBD2 aligns across 9 bases. Germline trimming cut 0 bases from V and 2 bases from J; bases unmatched to any gene: 6. Germline V gene sequence: CDR1 LGHDT, CDR2 YNNKEL (reference sequence). The CDR3 contains 17 residues. The CDR3 spells CASSQDIAGGHTDTQYF. CDR3 bases: TGTGCCAGCAGCCAAGATATCGCGGGGGGGCACACAGATACGCAGTATTTT.

The chain employs TRBV10-1 and TRBJ1-3; 10 bases are a match to TRBD1. The length of the CDR3 is 17 residues. The germline V gene encodes CDR1 WNHNN and CDR2 SYGVQD (reference sequence). J lost 1 base, V lost 8 bases, and 11 bases had no gene match. The CDR3 sequence: CASAHPGQGTSGNTIYF. DNA of the CDR3: TGCGCCAGCGCCCACCCGGGACAGGGGACATCTGGAAACACCATATATTTT.

The V call is TRBV29-1, the J call TRBJ2-5, with 9 bases aligning to TRBD1. The trim removed 1 base at V and 1 base at J, leaving 7 bases unmatched. Germline V CDR1 and CDR2: SQVTM, ANQGSEA. The length of the CDR3 is 16 residues. The CDR3 DNA sequence: TGCAGCGTTGAAGGGGGAAGGGACAGGGTCCAAGAGACCCAGTACTTC. Its translation: CSVEGGRDRVQETQYF.